One and the same sample provided the 8 T cell receptor beta chains below, sequenced in a study of T cells in Graves' hyperthyroidism and ophthalmopathy (dated by TCRdb to about 2019). Receptors were amplified or captured by multiplex PCR. The sequencer listed for this sample is Illumina HiSeq 2000. Amplification of TCR beta CDR3 regions was carried out from RNA transcripts. For the first round of RT-PCR on the TCR CDR3, the HTBI primer set was used together with the Qiagen OneStep RT-PCR kit. TCRdb reran the public reads through fastp at Q25 and MiXCR, keeping productive beta chains. All rows with the same CDR3 protein become a single entry with the most common DNA and genes. The sample contains more than 300,000 distinct CDR3 sequences, around 14% of them found a single time. Clones ranked in the top ten supply 9.2% of the sample. The material sequenced was blood. These TCRs come from a woman aged 18-30 years with Graves' hyperthyroidism.

At least ten counts were recorded for this clonotype. The CDR3 DNA reads TGTGCCAGCAGCCAAGGTTATGATCTGAGGGAGCTGTTTTTT. It specifies CASSQGYDLRELFF. The V and J genes are TRBV3-1 and TRBJ2-2, with D uncertain. In germline, CDR1 is LGHDT, CDR2 YNNKEL (reference sequence). The CDR3 covers 14 residues. V was pared by 1 base and J by 9 bases, with 12 bases between.

The chain joins TRBV7-8 to TRBJ1-6, with TRBD1 matching 11 bases. Germline CDR1 and CDR2: SGHVS and FQNEAQ. V lost 1 base, J lost 8 bases, and 4 bases stayed unmatched. There are 16 residues in the CDR3. The CDR3 sequence: CASSLGTGGADSPLHF. CDR3 DNA sequence: TGTGCCAGCAGCTTAGGGACAGGGGGCGCGGATTCACCCCTCCACTTT. The full variable domain, completed using reference TRBV7-8 and TRBJ1-6, is GAGVSQSPRYKVAKRGQDVALRCDPISGHVSLFWYQQALGQGPEFLTYFQNEAQLDKSGLPSDRFFAERPEGSVSTLKIQRTQQEDSAVYLCASSLGTGGADSPLHFGNGTRLTVT.

This clonotype was seen at least ten times. This CDR3 is CASSFGGTEGEQYF. The DNA for the CDR3 is TGCGCCAGCAGCTTTGGAGGGACGGAGGGCGAGCAGTACTTC. The rearrangement joins TRBV5-1 to TRBJ2-7; possible D gene TRBD2, 6 bases. The CDR3 loop spans 14 amino acids. Trimming removed 2 bases from V and 6 bases from J, with 15 bases in between. The germline V gene encodes CDR1 SGHRS and CDR2 YFSETQ. Full variable domain (rest looked up from reference TRBV5-1 and TRBJ2-7): KAGVTQTPRYLIKTRGQQVTLSCSPISGHRSVSWYQQTPGQGLQFLFEYFSETQRNKGNFPGRFSGRQFSNSRSEMNVSTLELGDSALYLCASSFGGTEGEQYFGPGTRLTVT.

The sample holds many counts of this clonotype. The chain employs TRBV29-1 and TRBJ2-1; D call uncertain. Trimming left V 6 bases short and J 0 bases short, with 9 bases between. From germline, CDR1 is SQVTM and CDR2 ANQGSEA. The CDR3 has 13 residues. CDR3 in DNA: TGCAGCGTCCCAATACTCTCCTACAATGAGCAGTTCTTC. Amino acids: CSVPILSYNEQFF.

The J gene is TRBJ2-7, the V gene TRBV19; 12 nucleotides line up with TRBD2. There are 15 residues in the CDR3. J lost 6 bases, V lost 6 bases, and 9 bases had no gene match. CDR1 LNHDA and CDR2 SQIVND come from the germline V gene (reference sequence). DNA for the CDR3: TGTGCCAGTAGGACGTCTAGCGGGAGGGTTAGCGAGCAGTACTTC. Translation gives CASRTSSGRVSEQYF. Variable domain in full (rest from reference TRBV19 and TRBJ2-7): DGGITQSPKYLFRKEGQNVTLSCEQNLNHDAMYWYRQDPGQGLRLIYYSQIVNDFQKGDIAEGYSVSREKKESFPLTVTSAQKNPTAFYLCASRTSSGRVSEQYFGPGTRLTVT.

This clonotype was recorded at least ten times. The chain links TRBV27 to TRBJ1-5, with 9 bases identical to TRBD1. Germline CDR1 and CDR2: MNHEY and SMNVEV (reference sequence). V lost 8 bases, J lost 6 bases, and 8 bases stayed unmatched. The CDR3 loop spans 14 amino acids. As DNA, the CDR3 is TGTGCCAGCCGCTCACAGGGGGCCGGTCAGCCCCAGCATTTT. This encodes CASRSQGAGQPQHF.

This clonotype was detected ten times or more. J is TRBJ2-7 and V is TRBV5-5; 7 bases align to TRBD1. Germline V gives CDR1 SGHKS, CDR2 YYEKEE (reference sequence). J gave up 4 bases and V 0 bases, and 7 bases lay outside the gene matches. The CDR3 spans 15 residues. The CDR3 here is CASSLGSDRVYEQYF. The CDR3 region has the DNA TGTGCCAGCAGCTTGGGGAGTGACAGGGTGTACGAGCAGTACTTC.

The rearrangement links TRBV5-1 to TRBJ1-3; 7 bases agree with TRBD1. This CDR3 has 14 residues. The germline V gene encodes CDR1 SGHRS and CDR2 YFSETQ. V lost 3 bases and J lost 2; bases outside the gene matches: 2. In nucleotides, the CDR3 is TGCGCCAGCAGCTGGGACAGTACTGGAAACACCATATATTTT. Amino acid sequence: CASSWDSTGNTIYF.